The present entry profiles one T cell receptor beta chain with its context. Trimming removed 1 base at V and 14 bases at J, with 12 bases between. In germline, CDR1 is GTSNPN, CDR2 SVGIG (reference sequence). The CDR3 totals 11 residues. Source study methods: Estimated nucleated cell counts came from reference gene primer amplification. Using immunoSEQ multiplex PCR, the repertoire was profiled, and TCRdb retains in-frame clones only, with some absent. V and J calls and clone size come straight from that table; D and trimming were deduced from the DNA. The sample includes 81,000 or so clones, 89% seen only once; the top ten take less than 15%. These data come from a study of blood T cell repertoires in COVID-19. Study in general: The origin of the acute and convalescent COVID-19 samples was the United States, Italy and Spain.

The sequenced material came from peripheral blood. This TCR derives from a man in his 70s with active or convalescent COVID-19. This chain connects TRBV30 to TRBJ2-1, with D possibly TRBD1 on 5 matching bases. Here the CDR3 DNA reads TGTGCCTGGAGTGAAGACAGTGCAGAGTTCTTC. Translated, it gives CAWSEDSAEFF.